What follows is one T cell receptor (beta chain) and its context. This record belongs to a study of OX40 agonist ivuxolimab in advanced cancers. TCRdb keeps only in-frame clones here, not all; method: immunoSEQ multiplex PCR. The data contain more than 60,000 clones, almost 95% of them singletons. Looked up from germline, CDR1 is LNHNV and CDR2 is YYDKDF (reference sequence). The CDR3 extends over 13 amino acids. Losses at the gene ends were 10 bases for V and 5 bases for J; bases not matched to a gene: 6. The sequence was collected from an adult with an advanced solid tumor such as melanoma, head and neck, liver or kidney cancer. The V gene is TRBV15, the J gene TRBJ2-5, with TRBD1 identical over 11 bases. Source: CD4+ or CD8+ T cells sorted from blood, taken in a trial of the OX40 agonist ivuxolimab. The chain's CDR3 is CAIRDRGSETQYF. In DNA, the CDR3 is TGTGCCATCAGGGACAGGGGGTCGGAGACCCAGTACTTC.